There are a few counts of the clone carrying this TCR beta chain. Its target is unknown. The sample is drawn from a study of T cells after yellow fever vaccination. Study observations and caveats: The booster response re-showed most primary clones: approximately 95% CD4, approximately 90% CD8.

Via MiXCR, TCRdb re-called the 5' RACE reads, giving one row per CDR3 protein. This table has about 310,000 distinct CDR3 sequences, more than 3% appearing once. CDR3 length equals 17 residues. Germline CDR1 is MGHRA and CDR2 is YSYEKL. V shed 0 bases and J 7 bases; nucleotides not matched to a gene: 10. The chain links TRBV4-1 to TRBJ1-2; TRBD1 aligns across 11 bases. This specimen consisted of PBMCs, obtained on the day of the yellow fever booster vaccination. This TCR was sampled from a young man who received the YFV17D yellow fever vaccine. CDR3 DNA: TGCGCCAGCAGCCAAGAGGACAGGGGGCACATTTTCCGTGGCTACACCTTC. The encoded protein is CASSQEDRGHIFRGYTF.